Sequencing of this T cell receptor beta chain was carried out in a study of radiation and T cells in renal cell carcinoma. Study as a whole: Nephrectomy followed 15 Gy stereotactic body radiation by 4 weeks. General study findings and limits: From baseline, blood top tumor clonotypes peaked at 2 weeks post-radiation.

The germline V and J ends were trimmed by 8 bases and 4 bases, with 9 bases remaining between them. The length of the CDR3 is 12 residues. Germline CDR1 is MDHEN and CDR2 is SYDVKM. Only in-frame clones appear in the TCRdb table, and some are missing; sequencing was by immunoSEQ multiplex PCR. The sample yields 100,000 to 150,000 clones, 88% seen once. As to time point: blood 2 weeks post-SBRT. The treatment denotes: 15 Gy SBRT to primary tumor, nephrectomy 4 weeks later. To note about this clone: No antigen is known for it.

The chain employs TRBV28 and TRBJ1-5; no reliable D call. The receptor was derived from a woman in her 70s with renal cell carcinoma. The sequencing used blood, collected from a patient whose treatment included radiotherapy and nephrectomy. The CDR3 bases are TGTGCCAGCGCACAAGGAAATCAGCCCCAGCATTTT. Amino acids: CASAQGNQPQHF.